The 26 T cell receptor beta chains given below trace back to one sample, sequenced in a study of blood T cells in healthy people across ages (dated by TCRdb to between 2014 and 2016). Libraries were constructed by 5' RACE. Sequencing was carried out with an Illumina HiSeq 2500. A second PCR of roughly 6 to 11 cycles was run with a J-beta primer mix and a sample-barcoded 5' primer. The public reads were reanalyzed by TCRdb: fastp trimming at Q25, MiXCR alignment, in-frame beta chains only. Every CDR3 protein is listed once, alongside the most common genes and DNA of its rows. This sample lists about 1.4 million distinct CDR3 sequences; approximately 63% were detected once. The ten largest clones take up 6.5% to 8.5% of the sample. Sequencing input: blood. These receptor sequences come from a man aged 18 to 29 in good health.

This chain links TRBV29-1 with TRBJ2-3; D gene uncertain. The V and J ends lost 6 bases and 7 bases respectively, with 35 bases between them. The CDR3 extends over 19 amino acids. Per germline, CDR1 SQVTM and CDR2 ANQGSEA. CDR3 region: CSVLSRSASQQANPHTQYF. DNA for the CDR3: TGCAGCGTCCTATCGAGGAGCGCCTCCCAGCAGGCCAACCCTCATACGCAGTATTTT.

This rearrangement joins TRBV7-6 to TRBJ2-5, with a weak D call TRBD1 (5 bases). Looked up from germline, CDR1 is SGHVS and CDR2 is FNYEAQ. V lost 5 bases and J lost 5, with 15 bases in between. The length of the CDR3 is 14 residues. The CDR3 is CASSLRGRRETQYF. DNA for the CDR3: TGTGCCAGCAGCCTTAGGGGCAGAAGGGAGACCCAGTACTTC.

The chain joins TRBV27 to TRBJ2-1; unclear D gene. The germline CDR1 and CDR2 sequences are MNHEY and SMNVEV (reference sequence). Trimming shortened V by 5 bases and J by 0 bases, and 11 bases separated the two germline ends. CDR3 length: 15 amino acids. The CDR3 DNA reads TGTGCCAGCAGTGCCCCAGGTGACTCCTACAATGAGCAGTTCTTC. Translating gives CASSAPGDSYNEQFF.

This clonotype appeared many times. The genes are TRBV27 and TRBJ2-7; D is ambiguous. With 0 bases removed from V and 1 base from J, the gap between germline ends came to 4 bases. Germline CDR1 and CDR2: MNHEY and SMNVEV (reference sequence). The CDR3 length is 13 residues. The CDR3 protein is CASSLSVSYEQYF. In nucleotides, the CDR3 is TGTGCCAGCAGTTTATCGGTTTCCTACGAGCAGTACTTC.

In its sample, this clonotype was seen a few times. V and J are TRBV29-1 and TRBJ2-5, with D possibly matching TRBD2 (5 bases). V shed 4 bases and J shed 0 bases, with 9 bases lying between them. The CDR3 is 13 amino acids. Germline assignment: CDR1 SQVTM and CDR2 ANQGSEA. The CDR3 DNA reads as TGCAGCGTTGTGGAGGCGAACCAAGAGACCCAGTACTTC. Protein sequence: CSVVEANQETQYF.

Worth noting for this clonotype: One end of the junction does not line up with germline, which may come from a read error. The rearrangement links TRBV29-1 to TRBJ2-1; D tentatively reads TRBD1 or TRBD2 (5 bases each). The V gene's germline CDR1 is SQVTM and CDR2 ANQGSEA. CDR3 length: 12 residues. CDR3 nucleotides: TGCAGCGTTGGGGACGGAAACAATGGGCAGTTCTTC. Its protein is CSVGDGNNGQFF.

This rearrangement joins TRBV9 to TRBJ2-1; 7 nucleotides agree with TRBD2. Germline CDR1 and CDR2: SGDLS and YYNGEE. J was trimmed by 1 base and V by 3 bases; bases with no gene match: 10. The CDR3 has 17 amino acids. CDR3 nucleotides: TGTGCCAGCAGCGCTGGTAGAGTGGGAGGGTCCTACAATGAGCAGTTCTTC. Residues: CASSAGRVGGSYNEQFF.

V gene TRBV4-1 combines with J gene TRBJ2-1, with 9 bases matching TRBD1. CDR1 is MGHRA and CDR2 is YSYEKL in the germline V gene. Trimming removed 1 base from V and 8 bases from J; junction bases left unmatched: 3. This CDR3 has 14 amino acids. Written as DNA, the CDR3 is TGCGCCAGCAGCCAAGGACAGGGGGTCGATGAGCAGTTCTTC. Its translation is CASSQGQGVDEQFF.

This clonotype was seen only a few times. The chain joins TRBV20-1 to TRBJ2-5, with D perhaps matching TRBD2 (5 bases). V dropped 0 bases and J dropped 2 bases, with 10 bases sitting between them. Germline CDR1 and CDR2: DFQATT and SNEGSKA (reference sequence). The length of the CDR3 is 14 residues. In nucleotides, the CDR3 is TGCAGTGCTAGAGAAGACTATATACAAGAGACCCAGTACTTC. Protein: CSAREDYIQETQYF.

The sample holds a few counts of this clonotype. The chain combines TRBV27 with TRBJ2-1, with D maybe TRBD1 (6 bases). The CDR3 sequence is 13 residues long. V lost 8 bases to trimming and J lost 4 bases, with 12 bases between them. The germline V gene has CDR1 MNHEY and CDR2 SMNVEV (reference sequence). The CDR3 DNA reads as TGTGCCAGCTCGTGGACAGCGTACAATGAGCAGTTCTTC. The encoded protein is CASSWTAYNEQFF.

This clonotype was seen repeatedly, ten times or more. The chain couples TRBV29-1 to TRBJ1-5; D is undetermined. The CDR3 consists of 14 residues. V was cut by 4 bases and J by 0 bases, with 10 bases left in between. Germline loops: CDR1 SQVTM, CDR2 ANQGSEA. CDR3 amino acids: CSVATTNSNQPQHF. The CDR3 coding sequence is TGCAGCGTTGCCACAACTAATAGCAATCAGCCCCAGCATTTT.

This chain uses TRBV9 with TRBJ2-7; D perhaps matches TRBD2 (6 bases). V was cut by 3 bases and J by 0 bases, with 16 bases left in between. Germline lookup yields CDR1 SGDLS and CDR2 YYNGEE. CDR3 length: 16 amino acids. The CDR3 DNA sequence: TGTGCCAGCAGCGCCCCTGGGCGGGGCGACTCCTACGAGCAGTACTTC. It codes for CASSAPGRGDSYEQYF.

The chain is built from TRBV7-9 and TRBJ1-6; no definite D call. V dropped 2 bases and J dropped 12 bases, with 8 bases sitting between them. CDR3 length: 12 amino acids. Germline assignment: CDR1 SEHNR and CDR2 FQNEAQ (reference sequence). Here the CDR3 DNA reads TGTGCCAGCAGCTTAAATGACCTACCCCTCCACTTT. Its protein product is CASSLNDLPLHF.

The rearrangement uses TRBV11-2 and TRBJ2-7, with D perhaps assigned TRBD1 or TRBD2 (6 bases each). There are 16 residues in the CDR3. V was pared by 5 bases and J by 7 bases, with 24 bases between. Germline-derived CDR1 and CDR2 are SGHAT and FQNNGV. The CDR3 DNA reads as TGTGCCAGCAGCCCTGAGGGGGGTCGGGCCTACAATGAGCAGTACTTC. Translated, it gives CASSPEGGRAYNEQYF.

In its sample, this clonotype was seen once. At one end the junction does not follow the germline gene, possibly because of a read error. The chain uses TRBV27 and TRBJ1-1; no definite D call. The germline V gene has CDR1 MNHEY and CDR2 SMNVEV (reference sequence). The length of the CDR3 is 14 residues. CDR3 in amino acids: CASSISGMNTEAFF. Written as DNA, the CDR3 is TGTGCCAGCAGTATATCCGGGATGAACACTGAAGCTTTCTTT.

The J gene is TRBJ2-5, the V gene TRBV28; D uncertain. This CDR3 is built from 15 residues. The V end lost 2 bases, the J end lost 0 bases, and 10 bases lay between the germline ends. Germline values: CDR1 MDHEN, CDR2 SYDVKM. The CDR3 DNA sequence: TGTGCCAGCAGTTTAGTTGCTCGGTACCAAGAGACCCAGTACTTC. Translating it yields CASSLVARYQETQYF.

The rearrangement uses TRBV4-3 and TRBJ1-2; no clear D. V shed 0 bases and J shed 4 bases, with 15 bases lying between them. The germline V gene encodes CDR1 LGHNA and CDR2 YSLEER. The CDR3 consists of 16 residues. Here the CDR3 DNA reads TGCGCCAGCAGCCAAGATCTACGGGAAGGGCTCTATGGCTACACCTTC. Translated: CASSQDLREGLYGYTF.

The chain has TRBV6-4 and TRBJ2-3, with no clear D. Germline V CDR1 and CDR2: MRHNA, SNTAGT. The ends were cut back, 2 bases at V and 0 bases at J, with 12 bases in the middle. CDR3 length equals 16 residues. The CDR3: CASSDNTWSSTDTQYF. CDR3 nucleotide sequence: TGTGCCAGCAGTGACAACACCTGGTCTAGCACAGATACGCAGTATTTT.

The chain is built from TRBV20-1 and TRBJ2-4, with 14 nucleotides matching TRBD2. CDR3 length: 15 amino acids. The ends lost 2 bases at V and 13 bases at J; junction bases unmatched: 10. The germline CDR1 and CDR2 sequences are DFQATT and SNEGSKA (reference sequence). The CDR3 here is CSARPGTSGREAQYF. CDR3 bases: TGCAGTGCTAGACCAGGGACTAGCGGGAGAGAGGCCCAGTACTTC.

The V call is TRBV7-8, the J call TRBJ2-7; D gene uncertain. The V and J ends lost 3 bases and 4 bases respectively, with 13 bases between them. CDR1 SGHVS and CDR2 FQNEAQ come from the germline V gene. This CDR3 is 14 amino acids long. In DNA form, the CDR3 reads TGTGCCAGCAGCTTTGCAGCACAGAATTACGAGCAGTACTTC. Translation gives CASSFAAQNYEQYF.

The genes are TRBV6-2 or TRBV6-3 and TRBJ2-5; 10 bases match TRBD1. CDR3 size: 16 residues. J was trimmed by 2 bases and V by 6 bases; bases with no gene match: 9. The germline gives CDR1 MNHEY, CDR2 SVGEGT. CDR3: CASRKGQGYIQETQYF. For the CDR3, the DNA is TGTGCCAGCAGAAAGGGACAGGGGTACATTCAAGAGACCCAGTACTTC.

The CDR3 DNA follows: TGTGCCAGCAGCTCACCTGCGGGAGCAGTAGTCAATGAGCAGTTCTTC. Its protein product is CASSSPAGAVVNEQFF. The chain combines TRBV7-2 with TRBJ2-1; 7 nucleotides agree with TRBD2. Germline V CDR1 and CDR2: SGHTA, FQGNSA. Germline trimming cut 4 bases from V and 6 bases from J; bases unmatched to any gene: 12. The CDR3 runs to 16 residues.

In its sample, this clonotype was seen a few times. The CDR3 region has the DNA TGTGCCAGCTCACCACCGGGACAGGCGGGTTCACCCCTCCACTTT. This sequence encodes CASSPPGQAGSPLHF. The V call is TRBV18, the J call TRBJ1-6; 8 nucleotides match TRBD1. V was pared by 0 bases and J by 9 bases, with 4 bases of the junction left unmatched. CDR1 is KGHSH, CDR2 LQKENI, per germline. This CDR3 spans 15 amino acids. The full variable domain, in which reference TRBV18 and TRBJ1-6 provide the parts outside the CDR3, is NAGVMQNPRHLVRRRGQEARLRCSPMKGHSHVYWYRQLPEEGLKFMVYLQKENIIDESGMPKERFSAEFPKEGPSILRIQQVVRGDSAAYFCASSPPGQAGSPLHFGNGTRLTVT.

The chain combines TRBV29-1 with TRBJ2-5; no clear D gene. Germline loops: CDR1 SQVTM, CDR2 ANQGSEA. This CDR3 region has 11 residues. V gave up 5 bases and J gave up 5 bases, with 9 bases separating them. CDR3 residues: CSVFVVETQYF. Here the CDR3 DNA reads TGCAGCGTTTTTGTCGTTGAGACCCAGTACTTC.

This clonotype has a single count. The chain employs TRBV6-6 and TRBJ2-3, with D perhaps TRBD2 (6 bases). V shed 4 bases and J shed 5 bases, with 13 bases lying between them. Germline CDR1 reads MNHNY; CDR2 reads SVGAGI (reference sequence). CDR3 length: 14 amino acids. CDR3 amino acids: CASSWGLEVDTQYF. CDR3 DNA sequence: TGTGCCAGCAGTTGGGGACTGGAGGTAGATACGCAGTATTTT.

The chain couples TRBV6-2 or TRBV6-3 to TRBJ2-7; D unclear. CDR1 MNHEY and CDR2 SVGEGT come from the germline V gene. V was pared by 2 bases and J by 0 bases, with 14 bases between. The CDR3 extends over 16 amino acids. CDR3 sequence (DNA): TGTGCCAGCAGTTACACCACCGCGGCAGACTCCTACGAGCAGTACTTC. Its protein is CASSYTTAADSYEQYF.